The rows below give T cell receptor beta chains drawn from one sample of a study of blood T cell repertoires in COVID-19. Produced via immunoSEQ multiplex PCR; TCRdb's table is partial and in-frame only. Of about 48,000 clones in the sample, 85% to 90% were seen once. Sequencing was done on a sample of peripheral blood. These receptors all stem from a woman aged 60-75 years with acute or convalescent COVID-19. The CDR3 runs from the conserved cysteine through the conserved F or W. The D gene is left open where the match is weak.

D gene: .; J gene: TRBJ2-5; V gene: TRBV10-3; CDR3 protein: CATTGNQETQYF
D gene: .; J gene: TRBJ1-1; V gene: TRBV7-9; CDR3 protein: CASSLIGGGAFF
D gene: .; J gene: TRBJ2-1; V gene: TRBV2; CDR3 protein: CASTGMSDEQFF
D gene: TRBD2; J gene: TRBJ2-1; V gene: TRBV5-1; CDR3 protein: CASSFSGGAYNEQFF
D gene: TRBD1; J gene: TRBJ2-2; V gene: TRBV5-1; CDR3 protein: CASSLGGQGIGELFF
D gene: .; J gene: TRBJ1-4; V gene: TRBV21-1; CDR3 protein: CASTSVGESNEKLFF
D gene: TRBD1; J gene: TRBJ2-1; V gene: TRBV3-1/TRBV3-2; CDR3 protein: CASSQDSGTGAPSSYNEQFF
D gene: .; J gene: TRBJ1-1; V gene: TRBV5-1; CDR3 protein: CASSPIDGSTEAFF
D gene: TRBD2; J gene: TRBJ2-5; V gene: TRBV5-4; CDR3 protein: CASSTLAGGRETQYF
D gene: TRBD2; J gene: TRBJ2-7; V gene: TRBV5-1; CDR3 protein: CASSLAETSGSPEQYF
D gene: .; J gene: TRBJ1-1; V gene: TRBV7-3; CDR3 protein: CASSFNMNTEAFF
D gene: .; J gene: TRBJ1-5; V gene: TRBV19; CDR3 protein: CASKARGPQHF
D gene: TRBD2; J gene: TRBJ2-3; V gene: TRBV7-6; CDR3 protein: CASSLAQGLVTDTQYF
D gene: .; J gene: TRBJ2-1; V gene: TRBV4-2; CDR3 protein: CASSQERQVGYNEQFF
D gene: .; J gene: TRBJ2-5; V gene: TRBV15; CDR3 protein: CATSRAGEETQYF
D gene: TRBD2; J gene: TRBJ2-2; V gene: TRBV30; CDR3 protein: CAWSKGAGAGELFF